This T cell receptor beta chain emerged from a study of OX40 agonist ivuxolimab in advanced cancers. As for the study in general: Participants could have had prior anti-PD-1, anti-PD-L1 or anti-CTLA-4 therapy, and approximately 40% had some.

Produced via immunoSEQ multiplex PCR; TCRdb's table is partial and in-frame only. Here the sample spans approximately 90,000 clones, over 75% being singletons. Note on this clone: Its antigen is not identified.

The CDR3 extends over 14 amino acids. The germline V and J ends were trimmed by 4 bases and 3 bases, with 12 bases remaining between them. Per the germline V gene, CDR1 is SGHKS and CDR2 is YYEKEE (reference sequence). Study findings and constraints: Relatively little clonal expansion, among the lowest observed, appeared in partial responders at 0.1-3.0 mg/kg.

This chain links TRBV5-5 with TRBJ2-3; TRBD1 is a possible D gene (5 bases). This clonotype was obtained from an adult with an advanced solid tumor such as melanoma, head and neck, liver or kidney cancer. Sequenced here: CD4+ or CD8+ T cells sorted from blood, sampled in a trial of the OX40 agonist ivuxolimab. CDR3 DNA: TGTGCCAGCAGCCTAATGACAGCGACAGATACGCAGTATTTT. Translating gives CASSLMTATDTQYF.